A selection of T cell receptor beta chains follows, all from one sample in a study of blood T cell repertoires in COVID-19. The repertoire was sequenced with immunoSEQ multiplex PCR; TCRdb's copy has only in-frame clones and lacks some. The sample has 85,000 to 90,000 clones, approximately 79% seen once. Input material: peripheral blood. The origin of the receptors is a man in his sixties or seventies with acute or convalescent COVID-19. Both conserved end residues are part of each CDR3. A D gene is named only where the DNA matches it firmly. Expanded clones get a size class; other rows say once, few or many, or leave the size out.

>14|NA|TRBJ1-5|NA|TRBV27
CASSHGGTNQPQHF
TGTGCCAGCAGCCACGGGGGGACGAATCAGCCCCAGCATTTT
>13|NA|TRBJ2-7|few|TRBV3-1/TRBV3-2
CASSPGNPYEQYF
TGTGCCAGCAGCCCGGGGAACCCCTACGAGCAGTACTTC
>18|NA|TRBJ2-3|few|TRBV4-2
CASSQSARTRTSSDTQYF
TGTGCCAGCAGCCAATCGGCTAGGACACGAACCTCTTCAGATACGCAGTATTTT
>13|NA|TRBJ2-7|NA|TRBV5-6
CASSLGTDYEQYF
TGTGCCAGCAGCTTGGGGACAGATTACGAGCAGTACTTC
>15|NA|TRBJ1-4|NA|TRBV5-1
CASRLGMATNEKLFF
TGCGCCAGCAGACTCGGGATGGCAACTAATGAAAAACTGTTTTTT
>13|NA|TRBJ1-2|NA|TRBV5-1
CASSLTQNYGYTF
TGCGCCAGCAGCTTAACGCAGAACTATGGCTACACCTTC
>15|NA|TRBJ1-1|NA|TRBV5-6
CASSLRHPGNTEAFF
TGTGCCAGCAGCTTGAGACACCCAGGGAACACTGAAGCTTTCTTT
>15|TRBD2|TRBJ2-3|few|TRBV11-2
CASSLVGGGTDTQYF
TGTGCCAGCAGCTTAGTTGGGGGGGGCACAGATACGCAGTATTTT
>11|NA|TRBJ2-3|NA|TRBV18
CASSRQDTQYF
TGTGCCAGCTCACGGCAGGATACGCAGTATTTT
>15|TRBD1|TRBJ2-2|once|TRBV10-3
CAIRGQGARTGELFF
TGTGCCATCAGAGGACAGGGGGCGAGGACCGGGGAGCTGTTTTTT
>15|TRBD2|TRBJ2-2|NA|TRBV3-1/TRBV3-2
CASSQGEGRTGELFF
TGTGCCAGCAGCCAAGGGGAGGGTAGGACCGGGGAGCTGTTTTTT
>15|TRBD2|TRBJ2-1|NA|TRBV6-2/TRBV6-3
CASSPSGLAENEQFF
TGTGCCAGCAGTCCCTCGGGACTAGCGGAAAATGAGCAGTTCTTC
>14|NA|TRBJ2-7|NA|TRBV28
CASSLPPRVDEQYF
TGTGCCAGCAGTTTACCCCCGAGGGTCGACGAGCAGTACTTC
>13|NA|TRBJ2-1|NA|TRBV10-3
CAISDTSYNEQFF
TGTGCCATCAGCGACACGTCCTACAATGAGCAGTTCTTC
>15|NA|TRBJ1-6|NA|TRBV27
CASRLGGNYNSPLHF
TGTGCCAGCCGCTTAGGAGGGAACTATAATTCACCCCTCCACTTT
>14|NA|TRBJ2-7|many|TRBV27
CASRTGRASYEQYF
TGTGCCAGCAGGACAGGACGGGCCTCCTACGAGCAGTACTTC
>14|TRBD1|TRBJ1-2|NA|TRBV14
CASSQIDRGYGYTF
TGTGCCAGCAGCCAAATTGACAGGGGCTATGGCTACACCTTC
>16|NA|TRBJ2-1|NA|TRBV3-1/TRBV3-2
CASSQGRLASYNEQFF
TGTGCCAGCAGCCAAGGGAGGCTAGCCTCCTACAATGAGCAGTTCTTC
>15|TRBD1|TRBJ1-1|NA|TRBV4-1
CASSQARGSGTEAFF
TGCGCCAGCAGCCAAGCCAGGGGGTCGGGCACTGAAGCTTTCTTT
>15|TRBD1|TRBJ1-1|NA|TRBV25-1
CASSPHRGLITEAFF
TGTGCCAGCAGTCCGCACAGGGGGCTTATCACTGAAGCTTTCTTT
>17|NA|TRBJ2-7|NA|TRBV5-1
CASSLISSRDGTYEQYF
TGCGCCAGCAGCCTCATCAGTTCGCGGGACGGTACCTACGAGCAGTACTTC
>12|NA|TRBJ2-1|NA|TRBV28
CASRDFYNEQFF
TGTGCCAGCAGGGACTTCTACAATGAGCAGTTCTTC
>16|TRBD2|TRBJ2-2|once|TRBV30
CAWSTFGLAGAGELFF
TGTGCCTGGAGTACTTTTGGGCTAGCGGGGGCCGGGGAGCTGTTTTTT
>12|NA|TRBJ2-1|NA|TRBV7-2
CASSSSRTEQFF
TGTGCCAGCAGCTCTAGCCGGACCGAGCAGTTCTTC
>14|TRBD1|TRBJ1-1|NA|TRBV19
CASSDRGLHTEAFF
TGTGCCAGTAGTGACAGGGGGCTTCACACTGAAGCTTTCTTT
>15|TRBD1|TRBJ2-1|NA|TRBV24-1
CATSRGTGKGDEQFF
TGTGCCACCAGCAGGGGGACAGGGAAGGGGGATGAGCAGTTCTTC
>14|NA|TRBJ1-2|once|TRBV4-2
CASSQDFGEEGYTF
TGTGCCAGCAGCCAAGACTTTGGGGAGGAGGGCTACACCTTC
>12|NA|TRBJ1-1|NA|TRBV7-2
CASSQGFTEAFF
TGTGCCAGCAGTCAGGGTTTCACTGAAGCTTTCTTT
>15|NA|TRBJ2-3|NA|TRBV24-1
CATRPGLGSTDTQYF
TGTGCCACCAGGCCGGGACTGGGGAGCACAGATACGCAGTATTTT
>13|NA|TRBJ2-5|NA|TRBV6-5
CASSVDRMETQYF
TGTGCCAGCAGCGTTGACAGGATGGAGACCCAGTACTTC
>17|TRBD2|TRBJ2-3|NA|TRBV28
CASSPAGASGSTDTQYF
TGTGCCAGCAGCCCCGCCGGCGCTAGCGGGAGCACAGATACGCAGTATTTT
>13|TRBD1|TRBJ1-1|NA|TRBV6-5
CASRTGMWAEAFF
TGTGCCAGCAGGACAGGGATGTGGGCTGAAGCTTTCTTT
>13|TRBD2|TRBJ2-5|NA|TRBV12-3/TRBV12-4
CASSNSGVETQYF
TGTGCCAGCAGTAATAGCGGGGTAGAGACCCAGTACTTC
>13|NA|TRBJ1-1|NA|TRBV2
CASSEDSNTEAFF
TGTGCCAGCTCCGAGGACAGCAACACTGAAGCTTTCTTT
>16|TRBD2|TRBJ2-5|NA|TRBV7-9
CASSLGLAGLQETQYF
TGTGCCAGCAGCCTAGGACTAGCGGGGTTGCAAGAGACCCAGTACTTC
>15|TRBD1|TRBJ1-1|NA|TRBV5-6
CASNDRGQGNTEAFF
TGTGCCAGCAACGACAGGGGGCAAGGGAACACTGAAGCTTTCTTT
>14|TRBD1|TRBJ1-6|NA|TRBV11-3
CASSLGQEDSPLHF
TGTGCCAGCAGCTTGGGACAGGAGGATTCACCCCTCCACTTT
>12|NA|TRBJ2-5|NA|TRBV28
CASSLTQETQYF
TGTGCCAGCAGTTTAACACAAGAGACCCAGTACTTC
>12|TRBD1|TRBJ2-7|NA|TRBV5-1
CASSYRGYEQYF
TGCGCCAGCAGCTACAGGGGTTACGAGCAGTACTTC
>15|TRBD2|TRBJ2-1|NA|TRBV2
CASRNSGGAYNEQFF
TGTGCCAGCAGAAACAGCGGGGGGGCCTACAATGAGCAGTTCTTC
>13|TRBD1|TRBJ1-2|once|TRBV7-6
CASSPDRGDGYTF
TGTGCCAGCAGCCCGGACAGGGGAGATGGCTACACCTTC
>15|TRBD1|TRBJ1-1|NA|TRBV15
CATSRERGRGNEAFF
TGTGCCACCAGCAGAGAGAGAGGCAGGGGGAATGAAGCTTTCTTT
>12|NA|TRBJ2-7|NA|TRBV28
CASSFMVGEQYF
TGTGCCAGCAGTTTTATGGTCGGGGAGCAGTACTTC